The source of this TCR beta chain is a study of blood T cell repertoires in COVID-19 (dated by TCRdb to about 2020). For the wider study: Samples covering the acute and convalescent phases of COVID-19 were provided by collaborators in the United States, Italy and Spain. The prospective study material was composed of cDNA or gDNA derived from T cells, B-cell-depleted T cells, or PBMCs. Subjects who had been exposed to COVID-19, were actively infected with it, or had recovered from it provided the deeply sampled blood TCRbeta repertoires that made up the dataset. The repertoires were made available in a free public database intended to serve as a resource for research on the immune response to SARS-CoV-2. Samples came from the ongoing ImmuneRACE study (first 160 participants) plus 1,254 subjects from 6 global collaborators. Sample metadata almost always included a de-identified subject ID, COVID-19 status, age in years and sex. Where HLA class I and class II types were available, the types were taken from metadata supplied by the sample provider, not from assay-based typing. Beyond this particular receptor, the publication reports: Clinical and demographic metadata were provided uncurated, with the amount varying by source and participant.

TCRbeta CDR3 regions were amplified from genomic DNA using the immunoSEQ Assay, a bias-controlled multiplex PCR. Per the authors' processing: The number of nucleated cells in each sample was estimated by amplification of reference gene primers within the assay. Sequence reads were collapsed and filtered to measure the absolute abundance of every unique TCRbeta CDR3 rearrangement. Productive Simpson clonality was computed per sample as the square root of Simpson's diversity index over productive rearrangements. Not all clones reach the TCRdb copy of this immuneACCESS table, which keeps in-frame sequences only. Checked studies attribute under half of the gap to unresolved V genes and leave the rest unexplained. That table gives V, J and clone size, and the DNA gave D and trimming. This sample holds about 310,000 clones; around nine tenths were observed only once. The ten largest clonotypes hold 8% to 10% of the sample.

A word on this clone: Its antigen has not been determined. Base qualities are missing; no much larger clone stands one base away.

Participants in the prospective study were enrolled through a virtual design, were aged about 18 to 90 years, and lived in 24 United States geographic areas. Cohort assignment in the prospective study relied on participant-reported clinical history from a screening survey and a study questionnaire. Recovered participants in ImmuneRACE Cohort 3 were defined by two consecutive negative NP/OP PCR tests, clearance by a healthcare professional, or resolution of symptoms. In the prospective study, whole blood, serum and a nasopharyngeal or oropharyngeal swab were collected from each participant by mobile phlebotomists. Additional blood draws and questionnaires over an approximately two-month period could optionally be provided by prospective study participants. Prospective study blood samples were shipped either frozen or at room temperature before DNA extraction. The clonotype comes from a woman between 35 and 50 years old who had recovered from COVID-19. Sequenced sample: PBMCs or T cells enriched from blood (not recorded which).

The CDR3 reads as follows: CASSLSAGEGIYGYTF. The bases read TGTGCCAGCAGCTTAAGCGCGGGGGAGGGGATCTATGGCTACACCTTC. The chain uses TRBV11-2 and TRBJ1-2; TRBD1 is perhaps the D gene, given 5 matching bases. CDR1 and CDR2 (SGHAT, FQNNGV) derive from the germline V gene. Including cysteine and phenylalanine, the CDR3 has 16 amino acids. Of the read, only the CDR3 DNA is kept; its 48 bases are in frame from base 1. Trimming costs V 2 bases and J 4 bases, and their ends lie 17 bases apart.